The text below deals with one T cell receptor (beta chain). Germline V gene lookup returns CDR1 LNHDA and CDR2 SQIVND (reference sequence). The trim removed 6 bases at V and 2 bases at J, leaving 4 bases unmatched. The CDR3 has 14 residues. Assay used: immunoSEQ multiplex PCR; TCRdb lists only in-frame clones, some missing. There are about 300,000 clones in the sample; around 92% occur only once, and 5% to 7.5% lies in the top ten. The entry originates in a study of blood T cell repertoires in COVID-19. This clonotype was sampled from a man in his late teens or twenties who had recovered from COVID-19. The sample taken for sequencing was peripheral blood. The chain employs TRBV19 and TRBJ1-3; 7 bases match TRBD1. The CDR3 DNA is TGTGCCAGTAGCCGGGACAGACCTGGAAACACCATATATTTT. As protein: CASSRDRPGNTIYF. Drawing the rest from reference TRBV19 and TRBJ1-3, the complete variable domain is DGGITQSPKYLFRKEGQNVTLSCEQNLNHDAMYWYRQDPGQGLRLIYYSQIVNDFQKGDIAEGYSVSREKKESFPLTVTSAQKNPTAFYLCASSRDRPGNTIYFGEGSWLTVV.